The clone carrying this T cell receptor (beta chain) was detected only a few times. The sample originates from a study of T cell changes during pregnancy in multiple sclerosis. Clones were sequenced by immunoSEQ multiplex PCR, and TCRdb holds only the in-frame ones, with some missing. The profile covers roughly 76,000 clones, with over 80% appearing a single time and about 0.52% taken by the ten largest. Sequenced material: CD4+ T cells from peripheral blood mononuclear cells, taken in the second trimester of pregnancy. This TCR was sampled from a female donor with multiple sclerosis, enrolled in a pregnancy study.

As DNA, the CDR3 is TGTGCCAGCAGCTTAGCGCAGACTAGCGGGGGGGCTGGTACGCAGTATTTT. Translation: CASSLAQTSGGAGTQYF. V and J are TRBV7-6 and TRBJ2-3; the match to TRBD2 covers 14 bases. J lost 8 bases, V lost 0 bases, and 7 bases had no gene match. This CDR3 is 17 amino acids long. CDR1 and CDR2 from the germline V gene are SGHVS and FNYEAQ.